Sequencing of this T cell receptor (beta chain) was carried out in a study of T cell repertoires in aging, cancer and after chemotherapy (dated by TCRdb to between 2017 and 2020). For the wider study: Donors were distributed across six age groups ranging from 30 or younger to 70 or older, with at least three individuals included per group. A cohort of over 200 cancer patients (94 with hematological and around 130 with solid cancers) was assembled, and approximately 95 healthy donors were included as a reference group. Peripheral blood TCR beta repertoires from healthy donors and cancer patients were profiled to examine immunoaging and T cell reconstitution after chemotherapy. In total, the full dataset held about 8.8 million TCR reads. In the hematological group, paired pre- and post-chemotherapy samples were obtained from chronic lymphocytic leukemia patients treated with fludarabine- or bendamustine-based regimens. The research as a whole found: In both cancer cohorts, the median generation probability rose over the chemotherapy interval, which suggests that the repertoire was reconstituted through rebound thymic output. In healthy donors, the drop in TCR diversity with age came mainly from a loss of richness, whereas in cancer patients a loss of evenness also played a part. Lymphoid organ infiltration was present in hematological cancer patients, and this infiltration may itself impair thymic emigration or peripheral T cell expansion. It was noted by the authors that conclusions about immunological memory after chemotherapy cannot be drawn from the repertoire data. Significantly lower blood TCR diversity and higher clonality were observed in untreated patients with hematological or solid cancers than in age-matched healthy donors.

TCR beta rearrangements were amplified from genomic DNA extracted from peripheral blood rather than from sorted cells or RNA. The CDR3 runs 14 amino acids, cysteine and phenylalanine included. CDR3 DNA only is kept here, 42 bases in frame from base 1. The germline V gene encodes CDR1 MNHEY and CDR2 SVGEGT. The trim is 3 bases for V and 9 bases for J, with a gap of 15 bases between the germline ends. Multiplex touch-down PCR with a mixed TRB-A/B primer pool was used to amplify rearranged TRB sequences covering the V, D and J segments. Illumina adapters and sample indices were added to the amplicons in two consecutive PCR reactions performed with Phusion HS II polymerase. Amplicons were gel-purified with the NucleoSpin Gel and PCR Clean-up kit, then checked with Qubit and an Agilent 2100 Bioanalyzer. Libraries were sequenced on an Illumina MiSeq using 600-cycle, single-indexed, paired-end runs. The original pipeline was this. Processing of the TRB sequences was carried out with MiXCR versions 2.12 and 3.0.5. Each unique CDR3 nucleotide sequence was counted as one clone, and only productive sequences with at least two reads were retained. Shannon diversity, evenness, clonality (one minus evenness), and alpha-parameterized diversity profiles from alpha 0 to 5 were included as repertoire metrics. Generation probabilities of clones in paired pre- and post-chemotherapy samples were computed with the IGoR algorithm. TCRdb passed the public sequencing reads through fastp at Q25 and MiXCR, retaining productive beta sequences. All rows with the same CDR3 protein become a single entry with the most common DNA and genes. It is TCRdb's table, rather than the study itself, that gives the V and J calls and clone size. The sample profile shows thousands of distinct CDR3 sequences; over 20% of them were found once. The ten largest account for about 8.5% of the sample.

There are a few counts of this clonotype. The antigen this receptor binds is unknown. Base quality data are lacking; no much larger clone is found one base away. The TCR sequence derives from a human donor with a blood cancer. The chain uses TRBV6-2 or TRBV6-3 and TRBJ2-1; no D gene is confidently identified. The sequenced sample was blood. This receptor carries the CDR3 CASSYDPGYGEQFF. The bases read TGTGCCAGCAGTTATGACCCAGGTTACGGTGAGCAGTTCTTC.